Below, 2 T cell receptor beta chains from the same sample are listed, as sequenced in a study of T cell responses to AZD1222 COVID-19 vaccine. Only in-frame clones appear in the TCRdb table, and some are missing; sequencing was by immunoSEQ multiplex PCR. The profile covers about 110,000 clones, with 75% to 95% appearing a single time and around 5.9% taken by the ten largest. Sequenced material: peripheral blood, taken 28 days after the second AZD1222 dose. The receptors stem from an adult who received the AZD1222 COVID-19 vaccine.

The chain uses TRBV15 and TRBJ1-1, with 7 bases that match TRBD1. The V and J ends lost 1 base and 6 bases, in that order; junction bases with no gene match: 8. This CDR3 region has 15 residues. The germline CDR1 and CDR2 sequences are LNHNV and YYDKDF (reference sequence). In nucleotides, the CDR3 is TGTGCCACCAGCAGAGCGAAGGCAGGGGGGTCTGAAGCTTTCTTT. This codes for CATSRAKAGGSEAFF.

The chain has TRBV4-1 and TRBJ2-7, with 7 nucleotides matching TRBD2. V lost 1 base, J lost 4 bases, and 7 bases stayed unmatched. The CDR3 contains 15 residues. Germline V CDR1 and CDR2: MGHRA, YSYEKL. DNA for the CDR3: TGCGCCAGCAGCCAAGCCCCCCGGGGAGGGTACGAGCAGTACTTC. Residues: CASSQAPRGGYEQYF.